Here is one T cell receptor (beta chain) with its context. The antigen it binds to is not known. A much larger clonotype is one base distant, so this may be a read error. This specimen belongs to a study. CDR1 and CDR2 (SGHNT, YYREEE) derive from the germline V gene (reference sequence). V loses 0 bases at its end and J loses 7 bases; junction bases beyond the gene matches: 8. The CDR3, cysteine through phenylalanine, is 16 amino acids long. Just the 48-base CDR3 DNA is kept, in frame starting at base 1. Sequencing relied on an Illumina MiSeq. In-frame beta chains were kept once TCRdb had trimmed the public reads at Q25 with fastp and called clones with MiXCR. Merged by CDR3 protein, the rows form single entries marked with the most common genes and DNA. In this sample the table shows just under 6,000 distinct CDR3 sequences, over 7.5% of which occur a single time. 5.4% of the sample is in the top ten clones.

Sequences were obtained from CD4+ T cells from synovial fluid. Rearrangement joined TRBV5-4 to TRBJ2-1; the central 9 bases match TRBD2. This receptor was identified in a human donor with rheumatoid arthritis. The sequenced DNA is TGTGCCAGCAGCTTGGGGGGGATTAGCGGGAGTAATGAGCAGTTCTTC. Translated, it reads CASSLGGISGSNEQFF. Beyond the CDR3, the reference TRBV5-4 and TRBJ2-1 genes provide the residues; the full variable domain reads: ETGVTQSPTHLIKTRGQQVTLRCSSQSGHNTVSWYQQALGQGPQFIFQYYREEENGRGNFPPRFSGLQFPNYSSELNVNALELDDSALYLCASSLGGISGSNEQFFGPGTRLTVL.